This T cell receptor beta chain was obtained from a study of T cells after yellow fever vaccination. One entry per CDR3 protein results from TCRdb running MiXCR on the 5' RACE reads. The top ten clones hold 16% of a sample with under 600,000 distinct CDR3 sequences, roughly 22% of them seen once. The CDR3 covers 15 residues. The V segment lost 6 bases and the J segment 4 bases; nucleotides outside the gene matches: 8. Per germline, CDR1 MNHEY and CDR2 SVGAGI. This clonotype has a count of ten or more. This sequence originates from a man between 18 and 29 years old who received the YFV17D yellow fever vaccine. The chain couples TRBV6-5 to TRBJ2-1, with TRBD2 identical over 8 bases. Here the sequenced sample was PBMCs, taken approximately 20 days after the first yellow fever vaccination. CDR3 sequence (DNA): TGTGCCAGCAGCTCAGTAGCGGGGCGATACAATGAGCAGTTCTTC. It yields the protein CASSSVAGRYNEQFF.